The 17 T cell receptor beta chains listed next were all sequenced from one sample in a study of blood T cell repertoires in COVID-19. Only in-frame clones appear in the TCRdb table, and some are missing; sequencing was by immunoSEQ multiplex PCR. The data contain some 250,000 clones, 85% to 90% of them singletons. Specimen: PBMCs or T cells enriched from blood (not recorded which). These receptors all stem from a man between 18 and 29 years old who had recovered from COVID-19.

This chain connects TRBV7-9 to TRBJ2-1, with D perhaps matching TRBD1 (6 bases). The V gene's germline CDR1 is SEHNR and CDR2 FQNEAQ (reference sequence). The CDR3 is made up of 13 amino acids. Trimming took 4 bases from V and 7 from J, leaving 11 bases between them. The CDR3 nucleotides are TGTGCCAGCAGCTGGGGGCCTTTAAATGAGCAGTTCTTC. It encodes CASSWGPLNEQFF.

In its sample, this clone was seen once. This rearrangement joins TRBV7-9 to TRBJ2-7; D gene ambiguous. Germline CDR1 and CDR2: SEHNR and FQNEAQ (reference sequence). CDR3 size: 14 residues. The V end was cut by 2 bases, the J end by 3 bases, with 11 bases between. The DNA of the CDR3 is TGTGCCAGCAGCTTATCTACTTCTGGCTACGAGCAGTACTTC. It specifies CASSLSTSGYEQYF.

The chain recombines TRBV6-1 with TRBJ2-3; D might be TRBD2 (6 bases). CDR1 is MNHNS, CDR2 SASEGT, per germline. The length of the CDR3 is 16 residues. Between the trimmed V and J ends, which lost 4 bases and 0 bases, there was a span of 14 bases. CDR3 loop: CASSGIAGLSTDTQYF. The CDR3 nucleotides read TGTGCCAGCAGTGGCATTGCGGGGTTAAGCACAGATACGCAGTATTTT.

The rearrangement links TRBV2 to TRBJ1-5, with D possibly being TRBD1 (6 bases). Trimming stripped 5 bases from V and 6 bases from J, with 11 bases between. This CDR3 has 13 amino acids. Per the germline V gene, CDR1 is SNHLY and CDR2 is FYNNEI. This CDR3 is CASSRQGTQPQHF. CDR3 DNA sequence: TGTGCCAGCAGTAGGCAGGGGACTCAGCCCCAGCATTTT.

This rearrangement joins TRBV14 to TRBJ2-5; 10 bases match TRBD1. The CDR3 covers 16 residues. Per the germline V gene, CDR1 is SGHDN and CDR2 is FVKESK. V shed 3 bases, J shed 4 bases, and the junction held 8 bases outside the gene matches. The CDR3 nucleotides read TGTGCCAGCAGCCAGAGGGACAGGGGAATACGAGAGACCCAGTACTTC. Translated: CASSQRDRGIRETQYF.

The V and J genes are TRBV10-1 and TRBJ2-6, with a weak D call TRBD2 (5 bases). Germline V CDR1 and CDR2: WNHNN, SYGVQD (reference sequence). V gave up 2 bases and J gave up 0 bases, with 8 bases separating them. The CDR3 runs 16 residues. The CDR3 sequence is CASSEPGFSGANVLTF. CDR3 DNA sequence: TGCGCCAGCAGTGAGCCGGGGTTCTCTGGGGCCAACGTCCTGACTTTC.

The chain carries TRBV27 and TRBJ2-7, with 7 positions matching TRBD1. The CDR3 spans 15 residues. The trim removed 4 bases at V and 1 base at J, leaving 7 bases unmatched. Germline-derived CDR1 and CDR2 are MNHEY and SMNVEV (reference sequence). CDR3 protein: CASSSTGPASYEQYF. The CDR3, as DNA: TGTGCCAGCAGTTCGACAGGGCCTGCTTCCTACGAGCAGTACTTC.

The chain combines TRBV7-3 with TRBJ2-3, with 7 bases identical to TRBD2. This CDR3 has 16 amino acids. CDR1 is SGHTA and CDR2 is FQGTGA in the germline V gene. The V segment lost 0 bases and the J segment 1 base; nucleotides outside the gene matches: 4. DNA for the CDR3: TGTGCCAGCAGCTTAACTGGCGGGAGCGGCACAGATACGCAGTATTTT. Amino acid sequence: CASSLTGGSGTDTQYF. Based on the CDR3 plus reference TRBV7-3 and TRBJ2-3, the full variable domain is GAGVSQTPSNKVTEKGKYVELRCDPISGHTALYWYRQSLGQGPEFLIYFQGTGAADDSGLPNDRFFAVRPEGSVSTLKIQRTERGDSAVYLCASSLTGGSGTDTQYFGPGTRLTVL.

CDR3 sequence (DNA): TGTGCCAGCAGTTTAGGGGGGGGACACAGTGAAGCTTTCTTT. This codes for CASSLGGGHSEAFF. V is TRBV27 and J is TRBJ1-1, with D maybe TRBD1 (6 bases). This CDR3 region has 14 residues. V was cut by 2 bases and J by 7 bases, with 14 bases left in between. The germline gives CDR1 MNHEY, CDR2 SMNVEV (reference sequence).

About this clone itself: Other DNA sequences of this sample code for an identical CDR3. DNA of the CDR3: TGTGCCAGCAGCTTCACAGGTTCCTACGAGCAGTACTTC. Encoded protein: CASSFTGSYEQYF. This chain connects TRBV11-3 to TRBJ2-7; D is possibly TRBD1 (5 bases). This CDR3 comprises 13 residues. Germline V lookup: CDR1 SGHNT, CDR2 YENEEA. With 3 bases removed from V and 1 base from J, the gap between germline ends came to 7 bases.

This clone was observed once. The rearrangement links TRBV30 to TRBJ2-7; TRBD1 is a possible D gene (6 bases). V dropped 1 base and J dropped 1 base, with 11 bases sitting between them. Germline V CDR1 and CDR2: GTSNPN, SVGIG (reference sequence). The CDR3 sequence is 14 residues long. The chain's CDR3 is CAWSERGQSYEQYF. The CDR3 DNA is TGTGCCTGGAGTGAGAGAGGACAGTCCTACGAGCAGTACTTC.

The V and J genes are TRBV4-1 and TRBJ2-5, with D perhaps TRBD1 (6 bases). The CDR3 is 13 amino acids. Trimming removed 4 bases at V and 2 bases at J, with 8 bases between. The germline CDR1 and CDR2 sequences are MGHRA and YSYEKL. In DNA, the CDR3 is TGCGCCAGCAGCCCAGGACAGCAAGAGACCCAGTACTTC. Its translation: CASSPGQQETQYF.

In DNA, the CDR3 is TGTGCCAGCGGCCCTCTCGTAGAGCAGTACTTC. It is translated as CASGPLVEQYF. The V gene is TRBV6-6, the J gene TRBJ2-7; the D is unclear. The CDR3 contains 11 residues. Germline V gene data show CDR1 as MNHNY and CDR2 as SVGAGI (reference sequence). Trimming took 8 bases from V and 7 from J, leaving 12 bases between them.

This clone was seen just once. The chain carries TRBV5-3 and TRBJ1-6; 11 nucleotides line up with TRBD1. TRBV5-3 is labeled an ORF, and its function is uncertain. The CDR3 is 14 amino acids. Unmatched junction bases numbered 3, after V lost 3 bases and J lost 10 bases. Here the CDR3 DNA reads TGTGCCAGAAGCTCGGACAGGGGGCCCTCACCCCTCCACTTT. This codes for CARSSDRGPSPLHF.

The rearrangement joins TRBV7-6 to TRBJ1-2, with 9 bases matching TRBD1. This CDR3 is built from 16 residues. Germline-derived CDR1 and CDR2 are SGHVS and FNYEAQ. The ends lost 2 bases at V and 5 bases at J; junction bases unmatched: 9. CDR3 sequence: CASSLPVTGTGYGYTF. The CDR3 bases are TGTGCCAGCAGCTTACCCGTGACAGGGACAGGGTATGGCTACACCTTC.

The chain uses TRBV5-8 and TRBJ2-1, with 7 bases matching TRBD2. The V and J ends lost 3 bases and 5 bases, in that order; junction bases with no gene match: 8. Per the germline V gene, CDR1 is SGHTS and CDR2 is YDEGEE. The CDR3 loop spans 15 amino acids. This CDR3 is CASSSWTSRNNEQFF. The CDR3 nucleotides read TGTGCCAGCAGCTCGTGGACTAGTCGGAACAATGAGCAGTTCTTC.

The chain carries TRBV10-2 and TRBJ2-1, with 11 positions matching TRBD1. Germline V gene lookup returns CDR1 WSHSY and CDR2 SAAADI. This CDR3 is built from 16 residues. With V trimmed by 5 bases and J by 9 bases, 12 bases remained unmatched. The CDR3 region is CASSTGQGAGSSEQFF. DNA for the CDR3: TGCGCCAGCAGTACCGGACAGGGGGCGGGGTCTAGTGAGCAGTTCTTC.